This passage covers 10 T cell receptor beta chains from one sample sequenced in a study of blood T cell repertoires in COVID-19. This table comes from immunoSEQ multiplex PCR, and its TCRdb copy is limited to in-frame clones, with some not included. The sample holds 150,000 or so clones; approximately 82% are singletons and the top ten take 13% to 15%. The specimen was peripheral blood. The receptors come from a human donor with acute or convalescent COVID-19. The donor label of this sample is uncertain.

The chain employs TRBV5-1 and TRBJ2-2; 7 bases map to TRBD1. The CDR3 length is 14 residues. Germline V gene lookup returns CDR1 SGHRS and CDR2 YFSETQ. The V and J ends lost 5 bases and 3 bases, in that order; junction bases with no gene match: 4. The CDR3 region is CASRLTGDTGELFF. The CDR3 coding sequence is TGCGCCAGCAGGCTTACAGGGGACACCGGGGAGCTGTTTTTT.

This clone has just a few counts. V is TRBV7-2 and J is TRBJ1-2; D unclear. Germline V gene sequence: CDR1 SGHTA, CDR2 FQGNSA. The CDR3 is made up of 16 amino acids. V gave up 1 base and J gave up 4 bases, with 16 bases separating them. CDR3 in amino acids: CASSLEFGVVGYGYTF. CDR3 DNA sequence: TGTGCCAGCAGCTTAGAATTCGGGGTTGTAGGCTATGGCTACACCTTC.

A few counts support this clone. The same CDR3 can be traced to other DNA sequences in this sample. The genes are TRBV9 and TRBJ2-1, with 7 bases matching TRBD2. With 2 bases clipped from V and 2 bases from J, the junction kept 4 bases outside the gene matches. The CDR3 runs 15 residues. Germline lookup yields CDR1 SGDLS and CDR2 YYNGEE. CDR3 sequence: CASSVGGGAYNEQFF. The CDR3 DNA reads as TGTGCCAGCAGCGTTGGCGGGGGAGCCTACAATGAGCAGTTCTTC.

The table lists this clone with a count of one. The chain is built from TRBV3-1 (or the pseudogene TRBV3-2) and TRBJ2-7; D is unclear. Germline V CDR1 and CDR2: LGHDT, YNNKEL (reference sequence). Trimming pared 4 bases from V and 3 bases from J, leaving 10 bases between. The CDR3 extends over 13 amino acids. The CDR3 DNA reads TGTGCCAGCAGCCCTGATTCAGGCTACGAGCAGTACTTC. Amino acids: CASSPDSGYEQYF.

The chain joins TRBV14 to TRBJ1-3, with TRBD1 as a possible D gene (6 bases). The V gene's germline CDR1 is SGHDN and CDR2 FVKESK. Trimming removed 4 bases at V and 0 bases at J, with 10 bases between. The CDR3 totals 15 residues. The DNA of the CDR3 is TGTGCCAGCAGCCGACAGGCGCACTCTGGAAACACCATATATTTT. Protein product: CASSRQAHSGNTIYF.

This clone was counted between two and nine times. The chain has TRBV3-1 (or the pseudogene TRBV3-2) and TRBJ2-7; perhaps TRBD2 as D (5 bases). Germline CDR1 reads LGHDT; CDR2 reads YNNKEL (reference sequence). The CDR3 is 13 residues long. The V end lost 5 bases, the J end lost 3 bases, and 11 bases lay between the germline ends. Written as DNA, the CDR3 is TGTGCCAGCAGCACAGCGGCGGGCTACGAGCAGTACTTC. It specifies CASSTAAGYEQYF.

J is TRBJ2-7 and V is TRBV5-4, with a possible D match to TRBD1 (7 bases). Germline V gene data show CDR1 as SGHNT and CDR2 as YYREEE (reference sequence). The CDR3 loop spans 14 amino acids. V dropped 4 bases and J dropped 3 bases, with 14 bases sitting between them. CDR3 amino acids: CASSRPGGLYEQYF. The CDR3 region has the DNA TGTGCCAGCAGCAGGCCAGGGGGGCTCTACGAGCAGTACTTC.

The CDR3 nucleotides are TGTGCCAGCAGCTCCTCAGGGTCCTACGAGCAGTACTTC. This encodes CASSSSGSYEQYF. V gene TRBV11-1 combines with J gene TRBJ2-7, with D tentatively TRBD1 (5 bases). The CDR3 is 13 amino acids. The V and J ends lost 4 bases and 1 base respectively, with 8 bases between them. Germline CDR1 and CDR2: SGHAT and FQDESV (reference sequence).

This chain joins TRBV10-3 and TRBJ1-3; D remains ambiguous. V lost 9 bases and J lost 4, with 16 bases in between. Germline CDR1 ENHRY, CDR2 SYGVKD. The CDR3 runs to 14 residues. The CDR3 nucleotides are TGTGCCATTTCGTCAGCGAAGTTGGGAAACACCATATATTTT. Translated: CAISSAKLGNTIYF.

This chain connects TRBV5-1 to TRBJ1-2, with D uncertain. Trimming pared 0 bases from V and 7 bases from J, leaving 4 bases between. Germline V lookup: CDR1 SGHRS, CDR2 YFSETQ. The CDR3 has 11 amino acids. This CDR3 is CASSLVLGYTF. CDR3 DNA sequence: TGCGCCAGCAGCTTGGTACTTGGCTACACCTTC. The whole variable domain, remainder taken from reference TRBV5-1 and TRBJ1-2, is KAGVTQTPRYLIKTRGQQVTLSCSPISGHRSVSWYQQTPGQGLQFLFEYFSETQRNKGNFPGRFSGRQFSNSRSEMNVSTLELGDSALYLCASSLVLGYTFGSGTRLTVV.